One sample yielded the 27 T cell receptor beta chains listed below, sequenced in a study of cytomegalovirus exposure and HLA in healthy donors. PCR involved 60 Vbeta and 13 Jbeta primers. The method was immunoSEQ multiplex PCR; TCRdb's version includes in-frame clones alone and lacks a portion of them. The sample records about 190,000 clones, around 84% being singletons. Input material: PBMCs. Source of these receptors: a man aged 35 to 55 in good health and CMV-seropositive.

J is TRBJ2-7 and V is TRBV9; 7 nucleotides align to TRBD1. CDR1 is SGDLS and CDR2 is YYNGEE in the germline V gene. The V gene end was trimmed by 2 bases and the J gene end by 0 bases; junction bases not matched to a gene: 5. The CDR3 totals 15 residues. CDR3 bases: TGTGCCAGCAGCGTCGGGACAGCGGTCTCCTACGAGCAGTACTTC. Translated: CASSVGTAVSYEQYF.

The chain joins TRBV15 to TRBJ2-7, with a possible D match to TRBD1 (6 bases). V dropped 0 bases and J dropped 3 bases, with 18 bases sitting between them. This CDR3 spans 17 amino acids. Germline V CDR1 and CDR2: LNHNV, YYDKDF (reference sequence). CDR3 bases: TGTGCCACCAGCAGAGAAACCCCCCAGGGGCGACACTACGAGCAGTACTTC. Translated, it gives CATSRETPQGRHYEQYF.

The chain couples TRBV6-5 to TRBJ2-1; D gene ambiguous. The CDR3 runs to 16 residues. The germline V gene has CDR1 MNHEY and CDR2 SVGAGI. V was trimmed by 2 bases and J by 0 bases, leaving 11 bases between them. The CDR3 region is CASSYARSSSYNEQFF. CDR3 bases: TGTGCCAGCAGTTACGCGCGATCGAGCTCCTACAATGAGCAGTTCTTC.

This sequence joins TRBV7-6 and TRBJ2-5, with 11 positions matching TRBD1. Trimming removed 2 bases from V and 5 bases from J; junction bases left unmatched: 7. This CDR3 has 16 amino acids. CDR1 and CDR2 from the germline V gene are SGHVS and FNYEAQ. The CDR3 sequence: CASSLHLDRGRETQYF. CDR3 nucleotides: TGTGCCAGCAGCTTACACTTGGACAGGGGGCGCGAGACCCAGTACTTC. The full variable domain, its missing parts supplied by reference TRBV7-6 and TRBJ2-5, is GAGVSQSPRYKVTKRGQDVALRCDPISGHVSLYWYRQALGQGPEFLTYFNYEAQQDKSGLPNDRFSAERPEGSISTLTIQRTEQRDSAMYRCASSLHLDRGRETQYFGPGTRLLVL.

The J gene is TRBJ1-2, the V gene TRBV19; tentative D call: TRBD1 (6 bases). The CDR3 runs to 13 residues. The V gene lost 6 bases and the J gene lost 7 bases, with 15 bases spanning the gap. Germline values: CDR1 LNHDA, CDR2 SQIVND (reference sequence). The CDR3 bases are TGTGCCAGTAGCCTCGGGACACATCGTGGCTACACCTTC. It specifies CASSLGTHRGYTF.

The gene calls are TRBV9 and TRBJ1-6, with 9 bases identical to TRBD1. The trim removed 3 bases at V and 8 bases at J, leaving 18 bases unmatched. CDR3 size: 19 residues. Germline V CDR1 and CDR2: SGDLS, YYNGEE. The CDR3 protein is CASSDRWGQGTSPDSPLHF. Here the CDR3 DNA reads TGTGCCAGCAGCGACCGTTGGGGACAGGGCACTTCCCCCGATTCACCCCTCCACTTT.

This clone was seen more than once but under ten times. The chain is built from TRBV27 and TRBJ2-3; 14 bases fit TRBD2. The J segment lost 4 bases and the V segment lost 5 bases, leaving 8 bases of the junction unmatched. The germline CDR1 and CDR2 sequences are MNHEY and SMNVEV (reference sequence). The CDR3 runs 17 residues. In DNA form, the CDR3 reads TGTGCCAGCAGTGCCCGACTAGCGGGAGGGCCCCCAGATACGCAGTATTTT. Its protein product is CASSARLAGGPPDTQYF.

This rearrangement joins TRBV2 to TRBJ1-2; weak D call: TRBD1 (6 bases). CDR1 and CDR2 (germline): SNHLY, FYNNEI. The CDR3 is made up of 15 amino acids. Trimming took 5 bases from V and 7 from J, leaving 20 bases between them. The CDR3 spells CASSPMGGGAFGYTF. The CDR3 DNA is TGTGCCAGCAGTCCGATGGGGGGGGGCGCTTTTGGCTACACCTTC.

The chain recombines TRBV2 with TRBJ1-1, with a weak D call TRBD1 (6 bases). Germline-derived CDR1 and CDR2 are SNHLY and FYNNEI. Trimming left V 6 bases short and J 2 bases short, with 13 bases between. The CDR3 extends over 14 amino acids. The CDR3 nucleotides are TGTGCCAGCAGGCTACAGGGTCCCAACACTGAAGCTTTCTTT. Protein sequence: CASRLQGPNTEAFF.

The chain joins TRBV4-3 to TRBJ2-7; 10 bases agree with TRBD2. Germline CDR1 reads LGHNA; CDR2 reads YSLEER. The CDR3 runs to 16 residues. Germline trimming cut 1 base from V and 2 bases from J; bases unmatched to any gene: 5. The CDR3 nucleotides are TGCGCCAGCAGCCAAGGCATCCTAGCGGGGGCCTACGAGCAGTACTTC. Translated: CASSQGILAGAYEQYF.

This rearrangement joins TRBV6-1 to TRBJ2-3; 7 bases agree with TRBD2. Germline CDR1 MNHNS, CDR2 SASEGT. With V trimmed by 6 bases and J by 2 bases, 8 bases remained unmatched. This CDR3 region has 15 residues. CDR3 in DNA: TGTGCCAGCAGCCGGGACTACGAAATCACAGATACGCAGTATTTT. The encoded protein is CASSRDYEITDTQYF.

This chain uses TRBV18 with TRBJ2-7; D is possibly TRBD2 (5 bases). This CDR3 spans 16 amino acids. Trimming left V 0 bases short and J 9 bases short, with 21 bases between. Germline CDR1 reads KGHSH; CDR2 reads LQKENI. CDR3 sequence (DNA): TGTGCCAGCTCACCACCAGGTCAAATTGGGCTTACTAGGCAGTACTTC. This translates into CASSPPGQIGLTRQYF.

V gene TRBV7-2 combines with J gene TRBJ2-7; maybe TRBD1 (6 bases). This CDR3 region has 14 residues. Between the trimmed V and J ends, which lost 8 bases and 2 bases, there was a span of 16 bases. CDR1 is SGHTA and CDR2 is FQGNSA in the germline V gene. DNA of the CDR3: TGTGCCAGCGGTGCGACAGGACCACCCTACGAGCAGTACTTC. Amino acids: CASGATGPPYEQYF.

The rearrangement links TRBV6-1 to TRBJ2-7, with TRBD1 matching 7 bases. V was clipped by 1 base and J by 4 bases; unmatched bases: 4. The CDR3 runs 14 residues. The germline V gene has CDR1 MNHNS and CDR2 SASEGT. The CDR3 sequence: CASSEGGRGYEQYF. DNA of the CDR3: TGTGCCAGCAGTGAAGGGGGCAGGGGGTACGAGCAGTACTTC.

The chain employs TRBV6-5 and TRBJ1-4; D possibly corresponds to TRBD1 (6 bases). The V end was cut by 6 bases, the J end by 2 bases, with 10 bases between. The CDR3 covers 14 residues. Germline-derived CDR1 and CDR2 are MNHEY and SVGAGI. CDR3 amino acids: CASSGTHTNEKLFF. The CDR3 coding sequence is TGTGCCAGCAGCGGGACACATACTAATGAAAAACTGTTTTTT.

The chain links TRBV11-2 to TRBJ2-5; weak D call: TRBD2 (6 bases). CDR1 SGHAT and CDR2 FQNNGV come from the germline V gene. CDR3 length: 14 residues. V was cut by 1 base and J by 7 bases, with 13 bases left in between. The CDR3 is CASSLGGGWGTQYF. For the CDR3, the DNA is TGTGCCAGCAGCTTAGGGGGAGGTTGGGGGACCCAGTACTTC.

The rearrangement uses TRBV5-1 and TRBJ2-5, with TRBD2 matching over 8 bases. There are 17 residues in the CDR3. Per germline, CDR1 SGHRS and CDR2 YFSETQ. J lost 5 bases, V lost 0 bases, and 12 bases had no gene match. The DNA of the CDR3 is TGCGCCAGCAGCTTGGATCGGGGAGCGGGAGTGTTCGAGACCCAGTACTTC. Translating it yields CASSLDRGAGVFETQYF.

The chain links TRBV29-1 to TRBJ2-5, with 8 bases matching TRBD1. The J call may be mistaken, given a closer DNA end match to TRBJ2-7. Germline V gene data show CDR1 as SQVTM and CDR2 as ANQGSEA. This CDR3 contains 13 residues. CDR3 loop: CSVRTGRTYEQYF. CDR3 nucleotides: TGCAGCGTTCGGACAGGGCGCACCTACGAGCAGTACTTC.

The CDR3 spells CASSLAAARSDEQFF. The CDR3 DNA reads as TGCGCCAGCAGCTTGGCGGCGGCCCGGAGCGATGAGCAGTTCTTC. The chain uses TRBV5-1 and TRBJ2-1; unclear D gene. Germline V gene data show CDR1 as SGHRS and CDR2 as YFSETQ. V dropped 0 bases and J dropped 8 bases, with 15 bases sitting between them. This CDR3 region has 15 residues. Supplemented by reference TRBV5-1 and TRBJ2-1, the full variable domain reads KAGVTQTPRYLIKTRGQQVTLSCSPISGHRSVSWYQQTPGQGLQFLFEYFSETQRNKGNFPGRFSGRQFSNSRSEMNVSTLELGDSALYLCASSLAAARSDEQFFGPGTRLTVL.

The chain links TRBV7-6 to TRBJ2-7; TRBD2 aligns across 14 bases. Germline V gives CDR1 SGHVS, CDR2 FNYEAQ. The CDR3 is 17 amino acids. Trimming took 5 bases from V and 2 from J; bases not matched to a gene: 8. The CDR3 sequence: CASSQAGTSGGTYEQYF. CDR3 DNA: TGTGCCAGCAGCCAAGCCGGGACTAGCGGGGGCACCTACGAGCAGTACTTC.

The chain carries TRBV4-1 and TRBJ2-3, with D hard to call. The CDR3 has 14 residues. Germline CDR1 MGHRA, CDR2 YSYEKL. V lost 0 bases and J 6 bases, leaving 10 bases between the germline ends. The CDR3 nucleotides read TGCGCCAGCAGCCAAGACGGCAGGATGGATACGCAGTATTTT. Translated, it gives CASSQDGRMDTQYF.

This sequence joins TRBV4-1 and TRBJ2-5; weak D call: TRBD2 (6 bases). With 0 bases removed from V and 0 bases from J, the gap between germline ends came to 11 bases. The CDR3 extends over 16 amino acids. Germline CDR1 and CDR2: MGHRA and YSYEKL. The CDR3 spells CASSQEWGVYQETQYF. For the CDR3, the DNA is TGCGCCAGCAGCCAAGAGTGGGGGGTCTACCAAGAGACCCAGTACTTC.

This chain joins TRBV7-9 and TRBJ1-4; D not resolved. The CDR3 spans 14 residues. Germline CDR1 is SEHNR and CDR2 is FQNEAQ (reference sequence). Trimming pared 5 bases from V and 3 bases from J, leaving 10 bases between. The CDR3 protein is CASSTWEANEKLFF. The CDR3 nucleotides are TGTGCCAGCAGCACCTGGGAGGCTAATGAAAAACTGTTTTTT.

The chain uses TRBV6-5 and TRBJ2-6, with D tentatively TRBD2 (6 bases). Per germline, CDR1 MNHEY and CDR2 SVGAGI. V lost 0 bases to trimming and J lost 4 bases, with 10 bases between them. This CDR3 has 16 amino acids. The CDR3 sequence: CASSYSEGSGANVLTF. CDR3 sequence (DNA): TGTGCCAGCAGTTACTCGGAGGGGTCAGGGGCCAACGTCCTGACTTTC.

The chain has TRBV19 and TRBJ1-5; 7 bases agree with TRBD1. CDR1 is LNHDA and CDR2 is SQIVND in the germline V gene (reference sequence). Unmatched junction bases numbered 12, after V lost 1 base and J lost 0 bases. This CDR3 contains 19 residues. This CDR3 reads CASSIGVADRPFSNQPQHF. DNA of the CDR3: TGTGCCAGTAGTATAGGGGTGGCGGACAGGCCATTTAGCAATCAGCCCCAGCATTTT.

The genes are TRBV27 and TRBJ2-3, with TRBD1 identical over 7 bases. After removal of 6 bases from V and 2 bases from J, the junction contained 2 bases not matched to a gene. Germline CDR1 and CDR2: MNHEY and SMNVEV (reference sequence). CDR3 length: 13 amino acids. CDR3 in amino acids: CASRGQTTDTQYF. The CDR3, as DNA: TGTGCCAGCAGGGGACAGACCACAGATACGCAGTATTTT.

This chain connects TRBV6-1 to TRBJ2-4; no definite D call. V shed 4 bases and J shed 0 bases, with 10 bases lying between them. The CDR3 totals 15 residues. Germline V CDR1 and CDR2: MNHNS, SASEGT. The CDR3 bases are TGTGCCAGCAGTGCCCAACAAGTAGCCAAAAACATTCAGTACTTC. This encodes CASSAQQVAKNIQYF.